This T cell receptor beta chain is drawn from a study of T cell responses to AZD1222 COVID-19 vaccine. Study-wide points: In a largely white British group with more females than males, clonal diversity was possibly underestimated. The repertoires were collected only after the peak T cell response.

Only in-frame clones appear in the TCRdb table, and some are missing; sequencing was by immunoSEQ multiplex PCR. The sample comprises over 130,000 clones, approximately 90% of which are singletons, and 3.2% rests with the top ten. On this clone itself: What it binds is not known.

Trimming removed 10 bases from V and 7 bases from J, with 20 bases in between. CDR3 size: 13 residues. CDR1 is LNHDA, CDR2 SQIVND, per germline (reference sequence). This specimen was peripheral blood, taken 28 days after the second AZD1222 dose. The rearrangement links TRBV19 to TRBJ2-7; D gene uncertain. The sequence was obtained from an adult who received the AZD1222 COVID-19 vaccine. CDR3 loop: CATVSVGSREQYF. The CDR3 nucleotides read TGTGCCACCGTTTCCGTTGGATCGCGTGAGCAGTACTTC.